This is a list of T cell receptor beta chains from one sample in a study of Ad26.COV2.S vaccination and SARS-CoV-2 variants. Profiled with immunoSEQ multiplex PCR; TCRdb holds only in-frame clones, not every one. This table has approximately 340,000 clones, around 84% appearing once. Sequences were derived from peripheral blood, sampled in a trial of Ad26.COV2.S vaccine versus placebo. All receptors derive from a person between 18 and 60 years old who received the Ad26.COV2.S COVID-19 vaccine or a placebo. The conserved cysteine and the conserved F or W are not part of the CDR3 here.

>TRBJ2-1|TRBV4-1
ASSQDLVRLGTGNSYNEQF
>TRBJ2-1|TRBV2
ASRIAQQPF
>TRBJ2-1|TRBV25-1
ASSEYSGARNEQF
>TRBJ2-5|TRBV28
ASRLAGASETQY
>TRBJ1-5|TRBV7-2
ASSPDPYSNQPQH
>TRBJ2-7|TRBV6-6
ASGPWGPGDEQY
>TRBJ2-2|TRBV6-5
ASSYFQLGGELF
>TRBJ2-1|TRBV28
ASSLSLGIPYNEQF
>TRBJ2-3|TRBV3-1/TRBV3-2
ASSYTASTQY
>TRBJ2-3|TRBV30
AWSIAGGAADTQY
>TRBJ2-2|TRBV13
ASSLGAGELF
>TRBJ2-1|TRBV3-1/TRBV3-2
ASSQGSDTIRQF
>TRBJ2-7|TRBV19
ASSIPGRKEY
>TRBJ1-5|TRBV4-1
ASSHPRGGVSNQPQH
>TRBJ1-1|TRBV2
ASSPFPGGSTEAF
>TRBJ2-1|TRBV14
ASSPLTYRGLNEQF
>TRBJ1-2|TRBV27
ASSGAGDGYT
>TRBJ2-7|TRBV14
ASSLFAGAEQY
>TRBJ1-1|TRBV11-2
ASSPQDREKSTEAF
>TRBJ1-2|TRBV7-9
ASSLVAYGYT
>TRBJ2-3|TRBV6-5
ASSSPDTQY
>TRBJ2-7|TRBV7-8
ASSRLFSTGNEQY
>TRBJ2-7|TRBV3-1/TRBV3-2
ASSQGTGGMQY
>TRBJ2-2|TRBV6-5
ASSYVLAGVSGELF
>TRBJ1-4|TRBV4-3
ASKPGQTTHNEKLF
>TRBJ1-1|TRBV12-3/TRBV12-4
ASSTSENTEAF
>TRBJ2-2|TRBV18
ASSPKDAGTGELF
>TRBJ2-7|TRBV27
ASSSGTGGNEQY
>TRBJ1-5|TRBV5-4
ASSLMGEGAAGPQH
>TRBJ2-7|TRBV3-1/TRBV3-2
ASSLHRAYEQY
>TRBJ1-5|TRBV28
ASSLGAHSNQPQH
>TRBJ2-7|TRBV12-5
ASGLSQDLGQY
>TRBJ1-1|TRBV10-3
AISEMARDRASRNTEAF
>TRBJ2-2|TRBV4-3
ASSQAPGGTGELF
>TRBJ2-3|TRBV19
ASSDSTDTQY
>TRBJ1-1|TRBV5-4
ASSWGQALTEAF
>TRBJ2-7|TRBV5-1
ASSKKNTEGREQY
>TRBJ2-1|TRBV7-2
ASSLEASVNEQF
>TRBJ2-3|TRBV29-1
SEGQGLSTDTQY
>TRBJ1-1|TRBV7-9
ASAPSSMNTEAF
>TRBJ2-3|TRBV6-2/TRBV6-3
ASSSFVTTDTQY
>TRBJ2-5|TRBV7-2
ASSLGTRGETQY
>TRBJ1-4|TRBV7-2
ASSFWVGEKLF
>TRBJ1-5|TRBV30
AWSVTGDQPQH
>TRBJ2-7|TRBV2
ASKARITSSYEQY
>TRBJ2-7|TRBV9
ASSVEAGEDYEQY
>TRBJ2-4|TRBV6-5
ASSYNRGGIQY
>TRBJ2-1|TRBV10-3
AISGTSGGYNEQF
>TRBJ2-3|TRBV4-3
ASSQDSANADTQY
>TRBJ1-2|TRBV30
AWEQGAGYGYT
>TRBJ2-1|TRBV11-3
ASSLEGTSGNEQF